This T cell receptor (beta chain) was identified during a study of blood T cell repertoires in COVID-19. Per the original methods: Scientists estimated how many nucleated cells there were by amplifying reference gene primers. Clones were read by immunoSEQ multiplex PCR, and TCRdb kept only the in-frame ones, dropping some. V, J and clone size are those of that table, while D and trimming were read from the DNA. Of about 140,000 clones in the sample, around 82% were seen once. From germline, CDR1 is SGHAT and CDR2 FQNNGV. The CDR3 has 13 residues. V trimming: 5 bases; J trimming: 9 bases; junction bases outside the gene matches: 9. Researchers sorted participants into cohorts using their self-reported clinical history. What the recovered Cohort 3 donors had was two negative PCRs, clearance, or symptom resolution.

The TCR originated in a woman aged 45 to 65 who had recovered from COVID-19. The chain links TRBV11-2 to TRBJ2-7, with 8 bases that match TRBD1. Sequenced sample: PBMCs or T cells enriched from blood (not recorded which). The CDR3 region is CASSPDRERVQYF. The CDR3 coding sequence is TGTGCCAGCAGCCCGGACAGGGAGAGGGTGCAGTACTTC.